The rows below give T cell receptor beta chains drawn from one sample of a study of blood T cell repertoires in COVID-19. Data came from immunoSEQ multiplex PCR; TCRdb stores just in-frame clones and leaves some out. The table includes 270,000 or so clones, 83% detected once. The specimen was peripheral blood. All receptors derive from a woman in her 50s who had recovered from COVID-19. CDR3s include the opening cysteine and the closing phenylalanine or tryptophan. The order of the fields is CDR3 DNA, CDR3 protein, V gene, J gene, D gene, CDR3 length, clone size. D genes are given only for firm matches. Clone size is stated in some rows and not others, as once, few, many or a class when expanded.

CDR3nt: TGTGCCAGCAGCCAAGATATTGACTCGGGGGAAGCTTTCTTT
CDR3aa: CASSQDIDSGEAFF
v_gene: TRBV4-2
j_gene: TRBJ1-1
d_gene: -
len: 14
abundance: -

CDR3nt: TGCAGCGTCGGACTAGCGGGAGGAGATACGCAGTATTTT
CDR3aa: CSVGLAGGDTQYF
v_gene: TRBV29-1
j_gene: TRBJ2-3
d_gene: TRBD2
len: 13
abundance: once

CDR3nt: TGTGCCATCAGTGTGACGGACAGGCAGTTTTACGAGCAGTACTTC
CDR3aa: CAISVTDRQFYEQYF
v_gene: TRBV10-3
j_gene: TRBJ2-7
d_gene: TRBD1
len: 15
abundance: -

CDR3nt: TGTGCCAGCAGCCTCGGACAGCGGAACACTGAAGCTTTCTTT
CDR3aa: CASSLGQRNTEAFF
v_gene: TRBV5-4
j_gene: TRBJ1-1
d_gene: -
len: 14
abundance: -

CDR3nt: TGTGCCAGCAGTTACTCATGGCAGGGGGGAGAGACCCAGTACTTC
CDR3aa: CASSYSWQGGETQYF
v_gene: TRBV6-5
j_gene: TRBJ2-5
d_gene: -
len: 15
abundance: -

CDR3nt: TGTGCCAGCAGCTTCGGGGGGGAGAACTATGGCTACACCTTC
CDR3aa: CASSFGGENYGYTF
v_gene: TRBV7-9
j_gene: TRBJ1-2
d_gene: -
len: 14
abundance: -

CDR3nt: TGTGCCAGCAGTGAATTTCGGACAGGGAATCAGCCCCAGCATTTT
CDR3aa: CASSEFRTGNQPQHF
v_gene: TRBV25-1
j_gene: TRBJ1-5
d_gene: TRBD1
len: 15
abundance: -

CDR3nt: TGTGCCAGCAGTTCCCCCCCGGGGACAGGACGAAATCAGCCCCAGCATTTT
CDR3aa: CASSSPPGTGRNQPQHF
v_gene: TRBV2
j_gene: TRBJ1-5
d_gene: TRBD1
len: 17
abundance: many

CDR3nt: TGCGCCAGCAGCCTGGGACAAGAGAATCAGCCCCAGCATTTT
CDR3aa: CASSLGQENQPQHF
v_gene: TRBV5-1
j_gene: TRBJ1-5
d_gene: -
len: 14
abundance: -

CDR3nt: TGTGCCAGCAGCTTAGACCGCAGGGGTGAGCAGTTCTTC
CDR3aa: CASSLDRRGEQFF
v_gene: TRBV11-3
j_gene: TRBJ2-1
d_gene: -
len: 13
abundance: -

CDR3nt: TGTGCCAGCAGTCCTTCTCGGGGGAGAGGACAGCCCCAGCATTTT
CDR3aa: CASSPSRGRGQPQHF
v_gene: TRBV28
j_gene: TRBJ1-5
d_gene: -
len: 15
abundance: -

CDR3nt: TGCGCCAGCAGCCTTAGAGGGTCGGGTGGCTACACCTTC
CDR3aa: CASSLRGSGGYTF
v_gene: TRBV4-3
j_gene: TRBJ1-2
d_gene: -
len: 13
abundance: -

CDR3nt: TGTGCCATCAGTAGCGGACAGGGGGCGGCAGATACGCAGTATTTT
CDR3aa: CAISSGQGAADTQYF
v_gene: TRBV10-3
j_gene: TRBJ2-3
d_gene: TRBD1
len: 15
abundance: -

CDR3nt: TGCGCCAGCAGCCAAGACAGGGGTGGGAATGAAAAACTGTTTTTT
CDR3aa: CASSQDRGGNEKLFF
v_gene: TRBV4-3
j_gene: TRBJ1-4
d_gene: -
len: 15
abundance: -

CDR3nt: TGTGCCAGCAGCGTAGCGGCGGGGGAAAACACCGGGGAGCTGTTTTTT
CDR3aa: CASSVAAGENTGELFF
v_gene: TRBV9
j_gene: TRBJ2-2
d_gene: TRBD2
len: 16
abundance: -

CDR3nt: TGTGCCAGCAGCCAAGATGGGAGCAACTATGGCTACACCTTC
CDR3aa: CASSQDGSNYGYTF
v_gene: TRBV4-2
j_gene: TRBJ1-2
d_gene: -
len: 14
abundance: -

CDR3nt: TGCGCCAGCAGACCCCGGGGGGCGGCCTACAATGAGCAGTTCTTC
CDR3aa: CASRPRGAAYNEQFF
v_gene: TRBV5-1
j_gene: TRBJ2-1
d_gene: -
len: 15
abundance: -

CDR3nt: TGCGCCACCAACACGAACACCGGGGAGCTGTTTTTT
CDR3aa: CATNTNTGELFF
v_gene: TRBV5-1
j_gene: TRBJ2-2
d_gene: -
len: 12
abundance: -

CDR3nt: TGCGCCAGCAGCTTGGGAGGCCAGGGCCTCCACTTT
CDR3aa: CASSLGGQGLHF
v_gene: TRBV5-1
j_gene: TRBJ1-6
d_gene: -
len: 12
abundance: -

CDR3nt: TGTGCCAGCAGCCGTCGGACTAGCGTCTACAATGAGCAGTTCTTC
CDR3aa: CASSRRTSVYNEQFF
v_gene: TRBV28
j_gene: TRBJ2-1
d_gene: TRBD2
len: 15
abundance: -

CDR3nt: TGTGCCAGCAGTGAACGGAGACGACAGGTCCACAATGAGCAGTTCTTC
CDR3aa: CASSERRRQVHNEQFF
v_gene: TRBV6-1
j_gene: TRBJ2-1
d_gene: -
len: 16
abundance: -

CDR3nt: TGTGCCAGCAGTTTAGCTCGGAATGAGCAGTTCTTC
CDR3aa: CASSLARNEQFF
v_gene: TRBV12-3/TRBV12-4
j_gene: TRBJ2-1
d_gene: -
len: 12
abundance: -

CDR3nt: TGTGCCAGCAGCGTTGGGACTACACCCTCGTACGAGCAGTACTTC
CDR3aa: CASSVGTTPSYEQYF
v_gene: TRBV9
j_gene: TRBJ2-7
d_gene: TRBD2
len: 15
abundance: -

CDR3nt: TGTGCCAGCAGCTTTCAGTCGCGGCAGACCGGGAGGAGCACTGAAGCTTTCTTT
CDR3aa: CASSFQSRQTGRSTEAFF
v_gene: TRBV12-1
j_gene: TRBJ1-1
d_gene: -
len: 18
abundance: -

CDR3nt: TGTGCCAGCAGTTTAACCGGGGTTTCTGGGGCCAACGTCCTGACTTTC
CDR3aa: CASSLTGVSGANVLTF
v_gene: TRBV27
j_gene: TRBJ2-6
d_gene: -
len: 16
abundance: -

CDR3nt: TGTGCCTGGAAGTCCCTGGCCCAGAACACCGGGGAGCTGTTTTTT
CDR3aa: CAWKSLAQNTGELFF
v_gene: TRBV30
j_gene: TRBJ2-2
d_gene: -
len: 15
abundance: once

CDR3nt: TGTGCCTCACAGGGGGGGCAGTACTTC
CDR3aa: CASQGGQYF
v_gene: TRBV9
j_gene: TRBJ2-7
d_gene: TRBD1
len: 9
abundance: -

CDR3nt: TGTGCCAGCAGTTTAGTTGGGGGCTACACTGAAGCTTTCTTT
CDR3aa: CASSLVGGYTEAFF
v_gene: TRBV28
j_gene: TRBJ1-1
d_gene: -
len: 14
abundance: -

CDR3nt: TGTGCCAGCAGTCCACCGGGACAGGGCAATCAGCCCCAGCATTTT
CDR3aa: CASSPPGQGNQPQHF
v_gene: TRBV27
j_gene: TRBJ1-5
d_gene: TRBD1
len: 15
abundance: -

CDR3nt: TGTGCCAGATCTTGGCGGGAGGGGTACAATGAGCAGTTCTTC
CDR3aa: CARSWREGYNEQFF
v_gene: TRBV28
j_gene: TRBJ2-1
d_gene: TRBD2
len: 14
abundance: -

CDR3nt: TGTGCCATCAGTGAACCCGGGGAGGTTGCAGATACGCAGTATTTT
CDR3aa: CAISEPGEVADTQYF
v_gene: TRBV10-3
j_gene: TRBJ2-3
d_gene: -
len: 15
abundance: -

CDR3nt: TGTGCCAGCAGTTGGGGCATACTTAACTATGGCTACACCTTC
CDR3aa: CASSWGILNYGYTF
v_gene: TRBV28
j_gene: TRBJ1-2
d_gene: -
len: 14
abundance: -

CDR3nt: TGTGCCAGCAGCCAACTAGACAGAACCTACGAGCAGTACTTC
CDR3aa: CASSQLDRTYEQYF
v_gene: TRBV3-1/TRBV3-2
j_gene: TRBJ2-7
d_gene: -
len: 14
abundance: -

CDR3nt: TGCGCCAGCAGCCAGGCCCTGTCTAGCGGAGAGTTAACCTACGAGCAGTACTTC
CDR3aa: CASSQALSSGELTYEQYF
v_gene: TRBV4-3
j_gene: TRBJ2-7
d_gene: TRBD2
len: 18
abundance: -

CDR3nt: TGTGCCAGCAGTTCGTCGGGACTAGCTGTCAATGAGCAGTTCTTC
CDR3aa: CASSSSGLAVNEQFF
v_gene: TRBV28
j_gene: TRBJ2-1
d_gene: TRBD2
len: 15
abundance: -

CDR3nt: TGCAGCGTTGAAACGGGGACACCCTACGAGCAGTACTTC
CDR3aa: CSVETGTPYEQYF
v_gene: TRBV29-1
j_gene: TRBJ2-7
d_gene: -
len: 13
abundance: -

CDR3nt: TGTGCCAGCAGCCAATATGACAGGGGTAACTATGGCTACACCTTC
CDR3aa: CASSQYDRGNYGYTF
v_gene: TRBV3-1/TRBV3-2
j_gene: TRBJ1-2
d_gene: TRBD1
len: 15
abundance: -

CDR3nt: TGTGCCAGCAGAAGGGGCGATGAAAAACTGTTTTTT
CDR3aa: CASRRGDEKLFF
v_gene: TRBV6-5
j_gene: TRBJ1-4
d_gene: -
len: 12
abundance: many

CDR3nt: TGTGCCAGCAGTTTAGCTGGGACAGGGGATGAAAAACTGTTTTTT
CDR3aa: CASSLAGTGDEKLFF
v_gene: TRBV28
j_gene: TRBJ1-4
d_gene: TRBD1
len: 15
abundance: -

CDR3nt: TGTGCCAGCAGCTTGTTACTCTTCTACGAGCAGTACTTC
CDR3aa: CASSLLLFYEQYF
v_gene: TRBV7-9
j_gene: TRBJ2-7
d_gene: -
len: 13
abundance: few

CDR3nt: TGCAGCGCCTCGCAGGGGGCTTTTCAGCCCCAGCATTTT
CDR3aa: CSASQGAFQPQHF
v_gene: TRBV29-1
j_gene: TRBJ1-5
d_gene: TRBD1
len: 13
abundance: -

CDR3nt: TGTGCCAGCAGCTTAAAGGGGAACTATGGCTACACCTTC
CDR3aa: CASSLKGNYGYTF
v_gene: TRBV7-2
j_gene: TRBJ1-2
d_gene: -
len: 13
abundance: -

CDR3nt: TGTGCCAGCAGCCCCTTAGCGAGCAAAGAGACCCAGTACTTC
CDR3aa: CASSPLASKETQYF
v_gene: TRBV5-4
j_gene: TRBJ2-5
d_gene: -
len: 14
abundance: -

CDR3nt: TGTGCCAGCAGCTTAGCGAGCGCCAATCAGCCCCAGCATTTT
CDR3aa: CASSLASANQPQHF
v_gene: TRBV7-2
j_gene: TRBJ1-5
d_gene: -
len: 14
abundance: -

CDR3nt: TGTGCCAGCAGCGGCCTGGCGGGCAGCGGTCCAGAGACCCAGTACTTC
CDR3aa: CASSGLAGSGPETQYF
v_gene: TRBV9
j_gene: TRBJ2-5
d_gene: -
len: 16
abundance: -

CDR3nt: TGTGCCAGCAGACCTCAGGGGTCCTCACCCCTCCACTTT
CDR3aa: CASRPQGSSPLHF
v_gene: TRBV27
j_gene: TRBJ1-6
d_gene: -
len: 13
abundance: -

CDR3nt: TGTGCCAGCAGCCGGGACTTCGCAGATACGCAGTATTTT
CDR3aa: CASSRDFADTQYF
v_gene: TRBV3-1/TRBV3-2
j_gene: TRBJ2-3
d_gene: -
len: 13
abundance: -

CDR3nt: TGTGCCACCAGTGACTCTACAGAGACCGGGGAGCTGTTTTTT
CDR3aa: CATSDSTETGELFF
v_gene: TRBV24-1
j_gene: TRBJ2-2
d_gene: -
len: 14
abundance: -

CDR3nt: TGCGCCAGCAGCCCCAGTACAGGGGGATGGAATGAGCAGTTCTTC
CDR3aa: CASSPSTGGWNEQFF
v_gene: TRBV4-3
j_gene: TRBJ2-1
d_gene: TRBD1
len: 15
abundance: -